Shown below are 5 T cell receptor beta chains from a single sample sequenced in a study of Tregs in tolerant kidney transplant recipients. Related graft donors supplied nonmyeloablative bone marrow transplants, and mixed chimerism was transient. Produced via immunoSEQ multiplex PCR; TCRdb's table is partial and in-frame only. The specimen's table records roughly 23,000 clones. This specimen consisted of CD4+ T cells from blood (PBMCs), obtained 6 months after the transplant. The receptor source for this set is a human patient who received a combined kidney and bone marrow transplant. Some T cells may arise from the graft donor.

About this clone itself: From the germline J gene comes the end of the CDR3, since the read stops 3 residues before it. V gene TRBV4-1 combines with J gene TRBJ1-5; no clear D gene. With 2 bases removed from V and 9 bases from J, the gap between germline ends came to 11 bases. This CDR3 has 13 amino acids. Germline V gene data show CDR1 as MGHRA and CDR2 as YSYEKL. This CDR3 reads CASSQLPSGPQHF. The CDR3 bases that were read are TGCGCCAGCAGCCAATTGCCTAGTGGGCCC.

For this clone: Read data end 3 residues before the CDR3 end; the end is taken from the germline J gene. The chain is built from TRBV20-1 and TRBJ2-3; no definite D call. The germline V gene has CDR1 DFQATT and CDR2 SNEGSKA (reference sequence). Trimming removed 1 base from V and 4 bases from J, with 15 bases in between. The CDR3 runs to 15 residues. The sequenced CDR3 bases are TGCAGTGCTAGAGCCCCTGGCGGCTTGGCAGATACG. This translates into CSARAPGGLADT. The whole CDR3 sequence is CSARAPGGLADTQYF.

The CDR3: CASSFRLAGVETQYF. The part of the CDR3 DNA that was read is TGTGCCAGCAGCTTCAGACTAGCGGGAGTGGAGACC. The V gene is TRBV7-9, the J gene TRBJ2-5; the match to TRBD2 covers 12 bases. The CDR3 end lies 3 residues beyond the end of the read and is filled in from the germline J gene. The trim removed 3 bases at V and 5 bases at J, leaving 4 bases unmatched. The CDR3 covers 15 residues. The V gene's germline CDR1 is SEHNR and CDR2 FQNEAQ (reference sequence).

Concerning this clone: Read sequence stops 3 residues before the CDR3 end, and the germline J gene provides the missing end. The V gene is TRBV7-6, the J gene TRBJ2-3; the match to TRBD2 covers 8 bases. Trimming at V came to 5 bases and at J to 2 bases, leaving 9 bases not matched to a gene. The CDR3 is made up of 16 amino acids. Germline values: CDR1 SGHVS, CDR2 FNYEAQ. Incomplete CDR3 DNA: TGTGCCAGCAGCCCCCTACTAGCGGCTCCCACAGATACG. Translation gives CASSPLLAAPTDT. The full CDR3 reads CASSPLLAAPTDTQYF.

Concerning this clone: Read sequence stops 3 residues before the CDR3 end, and the germline J gene provides the missing end. The chain carries TRBV11-2 and TRBJ1-2; 8 nucleotides agree with TRBD1. The CDR3 consists of 13 residues. Germline V gene sequence: CDR1 SGHAT, CDR2 FQNNGV. The CDR3 bases that were read are TGTGCCAGCAGCTTCGGACAGGGAAGGGGC. Its protein is CASSFGQGRG. The whole CDR3 protein is CASSFGQGRGYTF.